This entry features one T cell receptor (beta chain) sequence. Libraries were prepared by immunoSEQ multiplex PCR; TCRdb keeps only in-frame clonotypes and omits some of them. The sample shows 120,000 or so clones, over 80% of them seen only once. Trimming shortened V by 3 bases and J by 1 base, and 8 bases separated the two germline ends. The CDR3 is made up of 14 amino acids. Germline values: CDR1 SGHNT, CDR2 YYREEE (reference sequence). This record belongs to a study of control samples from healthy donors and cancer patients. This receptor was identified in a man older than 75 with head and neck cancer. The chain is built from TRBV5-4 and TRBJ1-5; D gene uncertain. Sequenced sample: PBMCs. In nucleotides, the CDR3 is TGTGCCAGCAGCTCTATGGGGAGCAATCAGCCCCAGCATTTT. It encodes CASSSMGSNQPQHF.